This TCR beta chain was sequenced in a study of beta chain features in type 1 diabetes. In its sample, this clone was seen a few times. Its antigen is still unknown. CDR1 GTSNPN and CDR2 SVGIG come from the germline V gene (reference sequence). The CDR3 totals 11 residues. Trimming shortened V by 5 bases and J by 9 bases, and 13 bases separated the two germline ends. Whole-study findings and limits: cDNA-based reads could over-represent cells with high TCR expression. There were fewer insertions and more deletions at the VDJ junctions of type 1 diabetes patients.

Expressed TCRB transcripts were sequenced because the isolated RNA had all been reverse transcribed beforehand. Here immunoSEQ multiplex PCR was the method, and the copy in TCRdb shows in-frame clones only, minus some. Here the sample spans 350,000 to 450,000 clones, about 14% being singletons. The chain carries TRBV30 and TRBJ1-2; a possible D gene is TRBD1 (5 bases). This TCR was sampled from a man younger than 45 in good health. The source material was naive CD4+ T cells from blood. Here the CDR3 reads CAWEQGRRYTF. CDR3 bases: TGTGCCTGGGAGCAGGGAAGGCGCTACACCTTC.